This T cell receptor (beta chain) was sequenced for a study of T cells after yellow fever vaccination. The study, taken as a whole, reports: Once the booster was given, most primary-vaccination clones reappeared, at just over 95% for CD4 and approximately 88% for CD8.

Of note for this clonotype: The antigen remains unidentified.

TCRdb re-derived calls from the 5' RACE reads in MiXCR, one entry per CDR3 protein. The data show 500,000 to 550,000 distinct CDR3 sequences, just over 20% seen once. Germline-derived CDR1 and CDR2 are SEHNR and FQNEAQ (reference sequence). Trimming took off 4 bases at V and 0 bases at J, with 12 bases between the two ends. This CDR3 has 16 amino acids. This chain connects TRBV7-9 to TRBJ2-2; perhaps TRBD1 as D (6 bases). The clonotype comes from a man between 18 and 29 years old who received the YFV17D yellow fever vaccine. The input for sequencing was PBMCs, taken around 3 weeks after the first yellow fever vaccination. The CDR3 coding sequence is TGTGCCAGCAGCTACTTCGGACAGACGAACACCGGGGAGCTGTTTTTT. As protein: CASSYFGQTNTGELFF. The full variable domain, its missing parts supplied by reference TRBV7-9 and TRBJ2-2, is DTGVSQNPRHKITKRGQNVTFRCDPISEHNRLYWYRQTLGQGPEFLTYFQNEAQLEKSRLLSDRFSAERPKGSFSTLEIQRTEQGDSAMYLCASSYFGQTNTGELFFGEGSRLTVL.